This paragraph covers one T cell receptor beta chain sequence. The antigen remains undetermined. The sample is drawn from a study of cytomegalovirus exposure and HLA in healthy donors. Study-level points and caveats: Analysis was performed later, and it showed HLA-associated TCR beta chains to be more clonally expanded than equally common others.

PCR involved 60 Vbeta and 13 Jbeta primers. Only in-frame clones appear in the TCRdb table, and some are missing; sequencing was by immunoSEQ multiplex PCR. The sample lists about 250,000 clones, approximately 81% occurring once. The CDR3 is made up of 16 amino acids. From germline, CDR1 is SGHVS and CDR2 FNYEAQ. Trimming shortened V by 2 bases and J by 8 bases, and 18 bases separated the two germline ends. The receptor was isolated from a girl aged 2-9 years in good health and CMV-seronegative. Sequenced sample: PBMCs. The chain carries TRBV7-6 and TRBJ1-4, with D unclear. This chain's CDR3 is CASSLFPSGIEEKLFF. The CDR3 DNA reads TGTGCCAGCAGCTTATTCCCTTCCGGTATTGAGGAAAAACTGTTTTTT.